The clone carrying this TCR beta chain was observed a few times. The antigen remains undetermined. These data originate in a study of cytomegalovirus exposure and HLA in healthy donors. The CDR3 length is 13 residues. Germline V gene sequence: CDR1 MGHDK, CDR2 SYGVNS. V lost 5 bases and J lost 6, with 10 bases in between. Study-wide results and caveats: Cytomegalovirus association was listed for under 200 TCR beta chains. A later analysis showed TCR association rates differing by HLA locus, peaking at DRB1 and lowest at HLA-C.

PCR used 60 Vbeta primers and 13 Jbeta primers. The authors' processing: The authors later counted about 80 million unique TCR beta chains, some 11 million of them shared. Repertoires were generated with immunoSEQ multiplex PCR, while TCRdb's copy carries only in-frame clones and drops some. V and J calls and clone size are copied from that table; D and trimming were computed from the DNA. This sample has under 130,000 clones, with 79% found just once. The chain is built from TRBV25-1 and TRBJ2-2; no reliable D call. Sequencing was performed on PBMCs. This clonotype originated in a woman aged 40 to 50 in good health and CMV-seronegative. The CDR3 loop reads CASSPERAGELFF. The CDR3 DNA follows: TGTGCCAGCAGTCCGGAGCGCGCCGGGGAGCTGTTTTTT.